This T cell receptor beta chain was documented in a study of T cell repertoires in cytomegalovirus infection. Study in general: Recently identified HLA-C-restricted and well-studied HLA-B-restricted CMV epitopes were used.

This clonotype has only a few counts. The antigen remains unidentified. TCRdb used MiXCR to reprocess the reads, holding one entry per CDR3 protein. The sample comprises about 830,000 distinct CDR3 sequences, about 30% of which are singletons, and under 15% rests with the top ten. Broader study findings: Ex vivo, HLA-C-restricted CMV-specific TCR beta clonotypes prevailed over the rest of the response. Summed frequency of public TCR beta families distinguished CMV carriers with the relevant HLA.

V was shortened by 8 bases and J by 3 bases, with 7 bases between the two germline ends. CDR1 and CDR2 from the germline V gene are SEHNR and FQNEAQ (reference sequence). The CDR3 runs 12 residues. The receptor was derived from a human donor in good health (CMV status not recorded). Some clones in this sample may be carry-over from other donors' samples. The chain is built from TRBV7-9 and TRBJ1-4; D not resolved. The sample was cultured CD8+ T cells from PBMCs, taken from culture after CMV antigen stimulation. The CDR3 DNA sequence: TGTGCCAGCGGGGAGGCTAATGAAAAACTGTTTTTT. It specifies CASGEANEKLFF.